What follows describes a single T cell receptor beta chain. Its target is not known. The table came from immunoSEQ multiplex PCR; TCRdb's copy has only in-frame clones and leaves some out. The sample contains tens of thousands of clones, roughly 93% of which appear only once. The record originates from a study of cytomegalovirus exposure and HLA in healthy donors. General study points: Most observed TCR sequences were rare, whereas some public TCRs were detected in many donors.

The germline V gene encodes CDR1 SGHDT and CDR2 YYEEEE. The CDR3 consists of 16 residues. Trimming pared 0 bases from V and 0 bases from J, leaving 7 bases between. The chain carries TRBV5-6 and TRBJ2-6, with D unresolved. This TCR derives from a woman younger than 45 in good health and CMV-seronegative. Specimen: PBMCs. The DNA of the CDR3 is TGTGCCAGCAGCTTGGCCCAGTACTCTGGGGCCAACGTCCTGACTTTC. Translation: CASSLAQYSGANVLTF. Variable domain in full (rest from reference TRBV5-6 and TRBJ2-6): DAGVTQSPTHLIKTRGQQVTLRCSPKSGHDTVSWYQQALGQGPQFIFQYYEEEERQRGNFPDRFSGHQFPNYSSELNVNALLLGDSALYLCASSLAQYSGANVLTFGAGSRLTVL.